The clone carrying this T cell receptor (beta chain) was seen repeatedly, ten times or more. This entry comes from a study of regulatory T cells in long-lasting Graves disease. Sequencing libraries for TCR beta were prepared with iRepertoire HTBI primers and Arm-PCR of CDR3 regions. MiXCR, run by TCRdb on the multiplex PCR reads, gives a single entry per CDR3 protein. The table records 300,000 to 450,000 distinct CDR3 sequences, less than 20% of them present only once. This sample's time point: newly diagnosed GD, antithyroid drugs for less than 3 months. Scientists built the TCR library using RNA that was extracted from PBMCs. The sample was peripheral blood mononuclear cells (PBMCs), taken at new diagnosis, from a patient treated with antithyroid drugs. The clonotype comes from a female donor with Graves disease.

In nucleotides, the CDR3 is TGTGCTAGTGGTGACAGGGCTTGGTACCAAGAGACCCAGTACTTC. It translates to CASGDRAWYQETQYF. This sequence joins TRBV12-5 and TRBJ2-5; 7 bases fit TRBD1. The CDR3 is made up of 15 amino acids. The junction had 6 bases not matched to a gene; V was cut back by 5 bases and J by 0 bases. The germline V gene has CDR1 LGHNT and CDR2 FRNRAP.